This T cell receptor beta chain was identified in a study of Graves' ophthalmopathy and Graves' hyperthyroidism. Among the hyperthyroidism patients, all were newly diagnosed, aged 18 to 65, with under 2 months' duration. The diagnosis combined clinical symptoms, thyroxine, TRAb, thyroid ultrasound and orbital computed tomography scans. This clonotype showed up just once. This CDR3 is missing its conserved last phenylalanine or tryptophan, likely due to a read error. Trimming took off 4 bases at V and 1 base at J, with 10 bases between the two ends. CDR1 and CDR2 (germline): KGHSH, LQKENI. This CDR3 comprises 14 residues. Amplification targeted the TCR beta CDR3 regions, with RNA transcripts as the source material. The first-round RT-PCR employed HTBI primers together with the Qiagen OneStep RT-PCR kit. A multiplex PCR was then performed as the second round. TCRdb re-analysed the multiplex PCR reads in MiXCR, keeping a single row per CDR3 protein. This table holds about 600,000 distinct CDR3 sequences, under 45% found once.

Sample: peripheral blood or thyroid tissue (not recorded which). This clonotype was obtained from an adult man with Graves' hyperthyroidism. The V call is TRBV18, the J call TRBJ1-1; perhaps TRBD1 as D (6 bases). The CDR3 nucleotides read TGTGCCAGCTCACGACAGGACAAGAACACTGAAGCTTTCCTT. It yields the protein CASSRQDKNTEAFL.